Listed below are T cell receptor beta chains from one sample, sequenced in a study of T-cell memory formation after mild COVID-19. Each CDR3 protein is one row after TCRdb ran MiXCR on the 5' RACE reads. The sample consists of hundreds of thousands of distinct CDR3 sequences, 15% to 20% of them appearing once. Sequenced material: PBMCs or a T cell subset sorted from them (not recorded which). The receptor set was obtained from a man between 18 and 29 years old who had mild COVID-19 (a few samples of this study predate the infection). Cell type and time point are not known. Each CDR3 is given with its conserved first and last residue.

V gene	J gene	CDR3 protein
TRBV7-2	TRBJ1-2	CASSWGRVDGYTF
TRBV4-1	TRBJ2-3	CASSRALAGSTDTQYF
TRBV11-2	TRBJ2-1	CASSSLRGQGKEQFF
TRBV5-1	TRBJ1-4	CASSIGTGTVNEKLFF
TRBV2	TRBJ2-2	CASLHGPGGHGELFF
TRBV3-1	TRBJ2-1	CASSQVGQHEFF
TRBV29-1	TRBJ2-1	CSVVEGAANNEQFF
TRBV6-2/TRBV6-3	TRBJ2-5	CASSCVSCRQTQYF
TRBV6-5	TRBJ1-6	CASRKDGTPSWNSPLHF
TRBV29-1	TRBJ1-1	CSVPLDTEAFF
TRBV20-1	TRBJ1-2	CSAKDAGRMNYGYTF
TRBV4-2	TRBJ1-1	CASSQADTDTEAFF
TRBV2	TRBJ2-1	CASSEFGRTEHFF
TRBV4-1	TRBJ2-6	CASSQEPVSGANVLTF
TRBV20-1	TRBJ1-5	CSARDRENQPQHF
TRBV5-1	TRBJ2-5	CASSLSETQYF
TRBV6-5	TRBJ2-6	CASTLRTEFFSGANVLTF
TRBV25-1	TRBJ1-4	CASSAYWTGQNEKLFF
TRBV10-3	TRBJ2-3	CAIRIAGGPDTQYF
TRBV9	TRBJ2-3	CASSVGSSGDADTQYF
TRBV20-1	TRBJ1-1	CSARKPGGFALGTEAFF
TRBV9	TRBJ2-3	CASSARGGRGTDTQYF
TRBV5-1	TRBJ2-5	CASRGRDNQETQYF
TRBV29-1	TRBJ2-3	CSVGKQVDPTDTQYF
TRBV5-1	TRBJ2-7	CASSLVLRLEQYF
TRBV12-3/TRBV12-4	TRBJ2-7	CASSAGGLASEQYF
TRBV20-1	TRBJ2-3	CSAAGRQGDGDTQYF
TRBV20-1	TRBJ1-5	CSAGGREGQPQHF
TRBV6-2/TRBV6-3	TRBJ2-3	CASSLADTKYF
TRBV5-1	TRBJ2-5	CASSPTGGKTQYF
TRBV5-1	TRBJ2-7	CASSLARGLFDEQYF
TRBV21-1	TRBJ2-7	CASSLLHGTASSYEQYF
TRBV7-9	TRBJ2-5	CASSRDRAQETQYF
TRBV5-1	TRBJ1-4	CASSLGPRGANEKLFF
TRBV29-1	TRBJ1-6	CSVRQGADSPLHF
TRBV7-3	TRBJ2-1	CASSFDRENEQFF
TRBV5-1	TRBJ1-1	CASSLAGEYTEAFF
TRBV5-5	TRBJ1-1	CASSLNQAGEAFF
TRBV6-2/TRBV6-3	TRBJ1-5	CASREGDGAHQPQHF
TRBV6-2/TRBV6-3	TRBJ2-1	CASSLTGGFYEQFF
TRBV7-9	TRBJ2-1	CASSPAGGGSSYNEQFF
TRBV3-1	TRBJ2-1	CASSRTGPASNEQFF
TRBV6-2/TRBV6-3	TRBJ1-5	CAGSLGGSQPQHF
TRBV6-2/TRBV6-3	TRBJ2-4	CASSLPAGGLAKNIQYF
TRBV7-9	TRBJ1-4	CASSLNSDEKLFF
TRBV7-2	TRBJ2-2	CASSGFDTGELFF
TRBV7-9	TRBJ1-2	CASSPPTPYGYTF
TRBV12-3/TRBV12-4	TRBJ1-2	CASNPGEGYGYTF
TRBV6-5	TRBJ2-3	CASSKRGSGWGDTQYF